This is a list of T cell receptor beta chains from one sample in a study of blood T cell repertoires in COVID-19. Sequenced by immunoSEQ multiplex PCR; TCRdb stores in-frame clones only, minus some. The sample has approximately 210,000 clones, around 81% seen once. The material sequenced was PBMCs or T cells enriched from blood (not recorded which). The origin of the receptors is a woman in her forties or fifties with acute COVID-19. Each CDR3 is given with its conserved first and last residue. D genes are given only for firm matches. Size is stated for part of the rows, as once, few or many counts, or as a class when the clone is expanded.

D gene,V gene,clone size,J gene,CDR3 protein,CDR3 DNA
.,TRBV7-8,once,TRBJ2-6,CASSLVARVYGANVLTF,TGTGCCAGCAGCTTAGTCGCCAGGGTTTATGGGGCCAACGTCCTGACTTTC
TRBD2,TRBV5-6,.,TRBJ2-1,CASSGPTSGFSYNEQFF,TGTGCCAGCAGCGGACCCACTAGCGGTTTCTCCTACAATGAGCAGTTCTTC
TRBD1,TRBV4-3,.,TRBJ2-7,CASSQGSTGLAYEQYF,TGCGCCAGCAGCCAAGGGTCGACAGGGTTGGCCTACGAGCAGTACTTC
TRBD1,TRBV10-3,.,TRBJ2-1,CAIRETGVRYNEQFF,TGTGCCATCAGGGAGACAGGGGTCCGCTACAATGAGCAGTTCTTC
.,TRBV5-4,.,TRBJ2-5,CASSLPSGETQYF,TGTGCCAGCAGCTTGCCCAGCGGAGAGACCCAGTACTTC
TRBD2,TRBV7-3,.,TRBJ2-3,CASSLTASGGSTDTQYF,TGTGCCAGCAGCTTAACGGCGAGCGGGGGGAGCACAGATACGCAGTATTTT
.,TRBV5-1,.,TRBJ1-4,CASSLTTGRNEKLFF,TGCGCCAGCAGCTTGACGACAGGAAGAAATGAAAAACTGTTTTTT
TRBD2,TRBV11-3,.,TRBJ2-1,CASSRTSGKPSEQFF,TGTGCCAGCAGCCGGACTAGCGGAAAGCCCAGCGAGCAGTTCTTC
TRBD2,TRBV6-5,.,TRBJ2-7,CASTLGGLNYEQYF,TGTGCCAGCACCCTTGGGGGACTAAACTACGAGCAGTACTTC
TRBD2,TRBV30,.,TRBJ2-1,CAWSVRTSGRYNEQFF,TGTGCCTGGAGTGTACGGACTAGCGGGAGGTACAATGAGCAGTTCTTC
.,TRBV18,.,TRBJ2-3,CASSPRLLGTTTDTQYF,TGTGCCAGCTCACCCAGACTATTGGGGACAACCACAGATACGCAGTATTTT
TRBD2,TRBV3-1/TRBV3-2,.,TRBJ2-3,CASSRLAGDTDTQYF,TGTGCCAGCAGCCGGTTAGCGGGGGACACAGATACGCAGTATTTT
.,TRBV7-9,.,TRBJ1-6,CASSSGSYNSPLHF,TGTGCCAGCAGCTCGGGCTCCTATAATTCACCCCTCCACTTT
.,TRBV7-9,.,TRBJ1-4,CASSLVRGIKTADEKLFF,TGTGCCAGCAGCTTAGTAAGAGGGATTAAAACCGCGGATGAAAAACTGTTTTTT